Described below is a single TCR beta chain sequence and its context. The record originates from a study of T-cell reconstitution after alpha-beta-depleted transplantation in children. Trimming at V came to 5 bases and at J to 9 bases, leaving 7 bases not matched to a gene. Germline CDR1 and CDR2: SGHTA and FQGNSA. This CDR3 region has 14 residues. Unique molecular identifiers were used in preparing the TCRbeta library. TCRdb recomputed calls from the PCR reads with MiXCR, one row per CDR3 protein. The data show some 490,000 distinct CDR3 sequences, with 12% seen just once and over 5.5% held by the top ten.

The source of this sequence is a human donor who donated a stem cell graft to a child with combined immunodeficiency. The chain couples TRBV7-2 to TRBJ2-1, with 10 bases identical to TRBD2. The sample consisted of PBMCs from the stem cell graft donor, taken from the stem cell graft. The CDR3: CASSKPGTSVEQFF. Here the CDR3 DNA reads TGTGCCAGCAGCAAACCCGGGACTAGCGTTGAGCAGTTCTTC. Filled out from reference TRBV7-2 and TRBJ2-1, the complete variable domain reads GAGVSQSPSNKVTEKGKDVELRCDPISGHTALYWYRQSLGQGLEFLIYFQGNSAPDKSGLPSDRFSAERTGGSVSTLTIQRTQQEDSAVYLCASSKPGTSVEQFFGPGTRLTVL.